The TCR beta chain described here comes from a study of blood T cell repertoires in COVID-19. The table came from immunoSEQ multiplex PCR; TCRdb's copy has only in-frame clones and leaves some out. The table lists approximately 150,000 clones, about 83% of them singletons. CDR3 length equals 17 residues. Germline V lookup: CDR1 KGHSH, CDR2 LQKENI. The junction had 11 bases not matched to a gene; V was cut back by 0 bases and J by 5 bases. This TCR derives from a human donor in a cohort sampled during active COVID-19. The sequencing sample was made of peripheral blood. The chain joins TRBV18 to TRBJ2-3, with 7 bases fitting TRBD2. The CDR3 region is CASSPPGRVYSRDTQYF. In nucleotides, the CDR3 is TGTGCCAGCTCACCACCAGGGAGGGTCTACTCAAGAGATACGCAGTATTTT.